These 22 T cell receptor beta chains were all obtained from the same sample, sequenced in a study of CD8+CD57+ T cells in acquired aplastic anemia. Investigators profiled TCR beta VDJ and CDR3 from genomic DNA template. TCRdb re-analysed the reads in MiXCR, keeping a single row per CDR3 protein. The sample contains 90,000 to 130,000 distinct CDR3 sequences, less than 65% of which appear only once. Sequencing was performed on sorted CD4+, CD8+, or CD8+CD57+ T cells (not recorded which) from PBMCs. Receptor source: a human donor in good health, serving as a control.

The rearrangement uses TRBV25-1 and TRBJ2-5; 11 bases map to TRBD1. Judging by the DNA end, TRBJ2-7 fits better; the J call may be wrong. Germline CDR1 reads MGHDK; CDR2 reads SYGVNS. This CDR3 is built from 15 residues. In DNA, the CDR3 is TGTGCCAGCAGTGGGGGGACAGGGGGAGGCTACGAGCAGTACTTC. This encodes CASSGGTGGGYEQYF.

At least ten counts were recorded for this clonotype. The V and J genes are TRBV4-3 and TRBJ2-7, with unresolved D. The CDR3 length is 13 residues. Per the germline V gene, CDR1 is LGHNA and CDR2 is YSLEER. The ends were cut back, 2 bases at V and 4 bases at J, with 9 bases in the middle. The CDR3 sequence is CASSQSPSYEQYF. The DNA for the CDR3 is TGCGCCAGCAGCCAATCCCCCTCGTACGAGCAGTACTTC.

The V gene is TRBV6-5, the J gene TRBJ2-7; 8 bases are a match to TRBD1. The germline CDR1 and CDR2 sequences are MNHEY and SVGAGI. V lost 3 bases and J lost 4; bases outside the gene matches: 14. The CDR3 has 17 amino acids. As DNA, the CDR3 is TGTGCCAGCAGTTATAGCGGACAGGGCCGGGGATGGTACGAGCAGTACTTC. Amino acid sequence: CASSYSGQGRGWYEQYF.

This sequence joins TRBV2 and TRBJ1-2; 8 nucleotides agree with TRBD1. V shed 8 bases and J 3 bases; nucleotides not matched to a gene: 5. From germline, CDR1 is SNHLY and CDR2 FYNNEI. CDR3 length: 13 amino acids. CDR3 in amino acids: CASVKGQDYGYTF. CDR3 nucleotides: TGTGCCAGCGTCAAGGGACAGGACTATGGCTACACCTTC. Full variable domain (missing parts from reference TRBV2 and TRBJ1-2): EPEVTQTPSHQVTQMGQEVILRCVPISNHLYFYWYRQILGQKVEFLVSFYNNEISEKSEIFDDQFSVERPDGSNFTLKIRSTKLEDSAMYFCASVKGQDYGYTFGSGTRLTVV.

The J gene is TRBJ1-2, the V gene TRBV2, with TRBD1 matching 8 bases. In germline, CDR1 is SNHLY, CDR2 FYNNEI. V lost 2 bases and J lost 0; bases outside the gene matches: 2. The CDR3 loop spans 15 amino acids. This CDR3 reads CASSEYRGTNYGYTF. In DNA form, the CDR3 reads TGTGCCAGCAGTGAATACAGGGGGACTAACTATGGCTACACCTTC.

This clonotype was found many times. The chain has TRBV11-2 and TRBJ1-1; the match to TRBD1 covers 11 bases. Trimming cost V 6 bases and J 2 bases; bases outside gene matches: 8. This CDR3 is built from 16 residues. Germline loops: CDR1 SGHAT, CDR2 FQNNGV. CDR3 coding DNA: TGTGCCAGCAGTCAAGGGACAGGGGGAGGAAACACTGAAGCTTTCTTT. As protein: CASSQGTGGGNTEAFF.

This clonotype was recorded many times. This chain joins TRBV5-1 and TRBJ1-1; tentative D call: TRBD1 (6 bases). The CDR3 spans 13 residues. Trimming cost V 3 bases and J 4 bases, with 10 bases left between them. Germline-derived CDR1 and CDR2 are SGHRS and YFSETQ. The CDR3, as DNA: TGCGCCAGCAGCTGGACAGACGGCACTGAAGCTTTCTTT. It translates to CASSWTDGTEAFF.

This clonotype appeared a few times. The chain joins TRBV5-6 to TRBJ2-3; 12 bases agree with TRBD2. CDR3 length: 17 amino acids. The J segment lost 9 bases and the V segment lost 0 bases, leaving 11 bases of the junction unmatched. The germline CDR1 and CDR2 sequences are SGHDT and YYEEEE. The CDR3: CASSLALLAGGPRTQYF. The DNA for the CDR3 is TGTGCCAGCAGCTTGGCCTTGCTAGCGGGGGGGCCCCGGACGCAGTATTTT.

Details on this clonotype: As the CDR3 is not closed by the conserved phenylalanine or tryptophan, this likely results from a read error. V and J are TRBV20-1 and TRBJ1-2; D perhaps matches TRBD1 (5 bases). The CDR3 has 11 amino acids. Per the germline V gene, CDR1 is DFQATT and CDR2 is SNEGSKA (reference sequence). Trimming cost V 3 bases and J 6 bases, with 8 bases left between them. Written as DNA, the CDR3 is TGCAGTGCTAGCCTCAGGGATGGCTACACCCTT. This codes for CSASLRDGYTL.

This chain connects TRBV20-1 to TRBJ1-1; no clear D gene. The CDR3 runs to 11 residues. Trimming shortened V by 6 bases and J by 3 bases, and 8 bases separated the two germline ends. Germline CDR1 and CDR2: DFQATT and SNEGSKA (reference sequence). Here the CDR3 DNA reads TGCAGTGCCCACGGGTACACTGAAGCTTTCTTT. Its protein is CSAHGYTEAFF.

This clonotype was observed once. This chain links TRBV2 with TRBJ2-5, with TRBD2 as a possible D gene (5 bases). V lost 5 bases to trimming and J lost 4 bases, with 8 bases between them. The CDR3 contains 12 residues. Germline loops: CDR1 SNHLY, CDR2 FYNNEI. CDR3 in amino acids: CASSSGRETQYF. In DNA, the CDR3 is TGTGCCAGCAGTAGTGGGAGAGAGACCCAGTACTTC.

Remarks on this clonotype: A much larger clone is a single base away; this may be a read error. The gene calls are TRBV12-3 or TRBV12-4 and TRBJ1-4; D remains ambiguous. The CDR3 totals 13 residues. DNA of the CDR3: TGTGCCAGCAGAAAAACGGGAAATGAAAGACTGTTTTTT. Translation gives CASRKTGNERLFF.

V is TRBV10-3 and J is TRBJ2-4; D gene ambiguous. The CDR3 runs to 13 residues. The germline V gene encodes CDR1 ENHRY and CDR2 SYGVKD. Trimming stripped 10 bases from V and 1 base from J, with 11 bases between. CDR3 sequence (DNA): TGTGCCAGCAGCCCCAGGGCCAAAAACATTCAGTACTTC. Its translation is CASSPRAKNIQYF.

This sequence joins TRBV24-1 and TRBJ2-5; no clear D. Germline V lookup: CDR1 KGHDR, CDR2 SFDVKD. Trimming removed 4 bases from V and 5 bases from J, with 13 bases in between. The CDR3 covers 14 residues. CDR3 loop: CATSDSRKQETQYF. In DNA, the CDR3 is TGTGCCACCAGTGACAGCAGGAAACAGGAGACCCAGTACTTC.

This chain uses TRBV24-1 with TRBJ2-5; D not certain. Per the germline V gene, CDR1 is KGHDR and CDR2 is SFDVKD. V lost 4 bases, J lost 2 bases, and 13 bases lay in between. The CDR3 is 15 residues long. The CDR3 region has the DNA TGTGCCACCAGTGACCCCCGCACCCAACAAGAGACCCAGTACTTC. This sequence encodes CATSDPRTQQETQYF.

A note on this clonotype: It is unclear where the CDR3 begins or ends on the DNA, so no DNA is shown, and the CDR3 is as TCRdb lists it. CDR3 sequence: CSAPSLGNYGCTF. This chain uses TRBV29-1 with TRBJ1-2; the table calls TRBD1, which could not be checked here. The germline gives CDR1 SQVTM, CDR2 ANQGSEA. The CDR3 spans 13 residues, counting both ends.

The V and J genes are TRBV29-1 and TRBJ1-2; no reliable D call. The V gene lost 4 bases and the J gene lost 4 bases, with 10 bases spanning the gap. CDR1 and CDR2 (germline): SQVTM, ANQGSEA. The CDR3 is 12 amino acids. CDR3 nucleotides: TGCAGCGTTGCGGACGGTCCCTATGGCTACACCTTC. Its translation: CSVADGPYGYTF.

Concerning this clonotype: One junction end does not reproduce the germline sequence, and a read error may be involved. The V gene is TRBV3-1, the J gene TRBJ2-1; D may be TRBD1 (5 bases). Germline V lookup: CDR1 LGHDT, CDR2 YNNKEL (reference sequence). The CDR3 extends over 16 amino acids. CDR3 bases: TGTGCCAGCAGCCAAGTAAGGGGCGGTACGGACAATGAGCAGTCCTTC. Its translation: CASSQVRGGTDNEQSF.

This clonotype has a count of ten or more. The chain links TRBV4-2 to TRBJ1-2, with 8 nucleotides matching TRBD1. Trimming cost V 0 bases and J 5 bases; bases outside gene matches: 5. The CDR3 length is 15 residues. Germline V gives CDR1 LGHNA, CDR2 YNFKEQ. The CDR3 nucleotides read TGTGCCAGCAGCCAAGATCAGGACAGGGATTATGGCTACACCTTC. Translated, it gives CASSQDQDRDYGYTF.

The J gene is TRBJ2-3, the V gene TRBV2; D gene ambiguous. Germline V gene sequence: CDR1 SNHLY, CDR2 FYNNEI. This CDR3 comprises 13 residues. V lost 4 bases and J lost 4, with 9 bases in between. The CDR3 loop reads CASSGRGPDTQYF. DNA of the CDR3: TGTGCCAGCAGTGGACGTGGTCCAGATACGCAGTATTTT.

This clonotype has at least ten counts. The rearrangement links TRBV4-3 to TRBJ2-7, with 9 bases lining up with TRBD1. This CDR3 contains 15 residues. V shed 0 bases, J shed 2 bases, and the junction held 2 bases outside the gene matches. CDR1 and CDR2 from the germline V gene are LGHNA and YSLEER. The CDR3 sequence is CASSQERQGAYEQYF. The CDR3 DNA follows: TGCGCCAGCAGCCAAGAAAGACAGGGGGCCTACGAGCAGTACTTC.

This clonotype was counted between two and nine times. The chain joins TRBV10-3 to TRBJ2-7; possibly TRBD2 for D (5 bases). V lost 5 bases and J 7 bases, leaving 15 bases between the germline ends. The CDR3 totals 13 residues. Germline CDR1 reads ENHRY; CDR2 reads SYGVKD. CDR3 region: CAISPVEEGEQYF. In nucleotides, the CDR3 is TGTGCCATCAGTCCGGTGGAGGAAGGGGAGCAGTACTTC.